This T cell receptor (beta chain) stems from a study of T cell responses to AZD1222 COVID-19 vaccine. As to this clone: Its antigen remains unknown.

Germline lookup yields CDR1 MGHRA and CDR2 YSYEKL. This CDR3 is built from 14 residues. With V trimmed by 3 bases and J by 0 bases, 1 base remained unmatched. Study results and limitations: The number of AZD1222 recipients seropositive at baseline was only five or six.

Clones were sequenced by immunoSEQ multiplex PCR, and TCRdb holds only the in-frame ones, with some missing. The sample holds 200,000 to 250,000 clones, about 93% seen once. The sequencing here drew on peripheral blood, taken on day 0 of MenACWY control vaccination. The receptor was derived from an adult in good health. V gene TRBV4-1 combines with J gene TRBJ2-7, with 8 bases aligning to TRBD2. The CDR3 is CASSHGTSSYEQYF. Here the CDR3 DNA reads TGCGCCAGCAGCCACGGGACTAGCTCCTACGAGCAGTACTTC.